The present T cell receptor beta chain was sequenced within a study of T-cell reconstitution after alpha-beta-depleted transplantation in children. Study results and caveats: Several hundred expanded graft clones reportedly gave rise to the alpha-beta T cells present about two months after transplant. Newly made T cells mostly supplied T-cell counts and diversity one year after transplant. Recipient T cells and thymic progenitors that survived were the source of the high TCRbeta diversity seen at day 60 in some patients.

The CDR3 consists of 16 residues. Preparation of the TCRbeta library was carried out with unique molecular identifiers. From the PCR reads, TCRdb called clonotypes with MiXCR, one entry per CDR3 protein. The sample yields a few hundred thousand distinct CDR3 sequences, about 26% seen once. In the case of this clonotype: Its antigen is undetermined.

The chain employs TRBV21-1 and TRBJ2-7; the table's TRBD2 call for D was not verified on the DNA. TRBV21-1 is recorded as a pseudogene. The sequence was collected from a girl aged 2 to 9 with Fanconi anemia, due to receive a stem cell transplant. Sequencing used PBMCs, obtained before TCRalphabeta/CD19-depleted stem cell transplant. The CDR3 region has the DNA TGTGCCAGCAGCAAATCGGAACTAGCGGGATCATACGAGCAGTACTTC. This translates into CASSKSELAGSYEQYF.